This T cell receptor beta chain was captured by sequencing in a study of blood T cells in healthy people across ages. A second about 7 to 11 cycle PCR used barcoded and J-beta primers. All samples gave at least 2.5 million CDR3-containing paired-end reads. TCRdb re-analysed the 5' RACE reads in MiXCR, keeping a single row per CDR3 protein. This sample carries about 770,000 distinct CDR3 sequences, under 45% of them seen once, and the ten largest clones take 15% to 25%. CDR3 length: 15 amino acids. Trimming removed 2 bases from V and 5 bases from J; junction bases left unmatched: 6. Germline lookup yields CDR1 SEHNR and CDR2 FQNEAQ (reference sequence). Donors each provided roughly 11 milliliters of peripheral blood. PBMCs were isolated at a quantity of at least 6 million per sample.

The sequenced material came from blood. The genes are TRBV7-9 and TRBJ2-1, with 7 bases that match TRBD2. The sequence derives from a man in his sixties in good health. Written as DNA, the CDR3 is TGTGCCAGCAGCTTACCCACGGGGGGTAACAATGAGCAGTTCTTC. This encodes CASSLPTGGNNEQFF. Complete variable domain (other parts from reference TRBV7-9 and TRBJ2-1): DTGVSQNPRHKITKRGQNVTFRCDPISEHNRLYWYRQTLGQGPEFLTYFQNEAQLEKSRLLSDRFSAERPKGSFSTLEIQRTEQGDSAMYLCASSLPTGGNNEQFFGPGTRLTVL.